A single sample is the source of the 15 T cell receptor beta chains below, sequenced in a study of radiotherapy plus CTLA-4 blockade in lung cancer. Sequencing was performed with immunoSEQ multiplex PCR; in TCRdb, only in-frame clones are kept and a portion is missing. The sample has 65,000 to 90,000 clones, around 87% seen once. Sample: peripheral blood, taken from a patient treated with radiotherapy plus ipilimumab. The source is a human donor with non-small cell lung cancer that progressed on radiotherapy plus ipilimumab.

This clone is medium-sized by share. The V and J genes are TRBV2 and TRBJ2-2; no reliable D call. Germline V gene data show CDR1 as SNHLY and CDR2 as FYNNEI. Trimming pared 2 bases from V and 4 bases from J, leaving 8 bases between. The CDR3 is 14 residues long. CDR3 protein: CASSEQRSTGELFF. The DNA for the CDR3 is TGTGCCAGCAGTGAACAGAGATCCACCGGGGAGCTGTTTTTT.

This clone occurred a few times. The chain has TRBV5-1 and TRBJ1-2; 8 positions match TRBD1. Per germline, CDR1 SGHRS and CDR2 YFSETQ. J gave up 4 bases and V 4 bases, and 3 bases lay outside the gene matches. The CDR3 is made up of 13 amino acids. CDR3: CASSRGQGYGYTF. The CDR3 DNA is TGCGCCAGCAGCCGAGGACAGGGCTATGGCTACACCTTC.

This chain connects TRBV6-1 to TRBJ1-1, with TRBD1 as a possible D gene (5 bases). Trimming removed 1 base from V and 5 bases from J, with 23 bases in between. The germline V gene encodes CDR1 MNHNS and CDR2 SASEGT. The CDR3 totals 18 residues. The CDR3 protein is CASSEGFVCGQGRTEAFF. The CDR3 nucleotides read TGTGCCAGCAGTGAAGGTTTTGTGTGCGGCCAGGGCCGAACTGAAGCTTTCTTT.

The chain carries TRBV28 and TRBJ2-5, with a possible D match to TRBD1 (5 bases). Trimming pared 6 bases from V and 1 base from J, leaving 15 bases between. The CDR3 is 15 residues long. CDR1 is MDHEN and CDR2 is SYDVKM in the germline V gene. The CDR3 DNA follows: TGTGCCAGCAGATATACTGGGGCAGTCCAAGAGACCCAGTACTTC. It yields the protein CASRYTGAVQETQYF.

J is TRBJ2-5 and V is TRBV19; tentatively, D is TRBD1 (5 bases). Germline V gene data show CDR1 as LNHDA and CDR2 as SQIVND (reference sequence). V shed 5 bases and J shed 2 bases, with 12 bases lying between them. The CDR3 consists of 14 residues. CDR3 loop: CASSLGNRQETQYF. CDR3 in DNA: TGTGCCAGTAGTTTGGGGAACAGGCAAGAGACCCAGTACTTC.

This sequence joins TRBV4-1 and TRBJ2-4, with D perhaps being TRBD1 or TRBD2 (5 bases each). From germline, CDR1 is MGHRA and CDR2 YSYEKL. CDR3 length: 17 residues. V dropped 0 bases and J dropped 1 base, with 13 bases sitting between them. The CDR3 is CASSQEWGKGAKNIQYF. CDR3 sequence (DNA): TGCGCCAGCAGCCAAGAATGGGGGAAGGGTGCCAAAAACATTCAGTACTTC.

The CDR3 DNA sequence: TGTGCCAGCAGTGAAGACAGCTCTAGGACGGATGGCTACACCTTC. As protein: CASSEDSSRTDGYTF. The rearrangement joins TRBV2 to TRBJ1-2, with D unclear. Germline V gives CDR1 SNHLY, CDR2 FYNNEI. The ends were cut back, 1 base at V and 6 bases at J, with 15 bases in the middle. The CDR3 totals 15 residues.

J is TRBJ2-2 and V is TRBV19; 11 positions agree with TRBD1. Germline V gene lookup returns CDR1 LNHDA and CDR2 SQIVND (reference sequence). V was pared by 3 bases and J by 3 bases, with 15 bases of the junction left unmatched. The CDR3 spans 20 residues. The CDR3 region is CASSIIIFAEGQGDTGELFF. CDR3 DNA sequence: TGTGCCAGTAGTATTATTATCTTCGCTGAGGGACAGGGGGACACCGGGGAGCTGTTTTTT.

This rearrangement joins TRBV30 to TRBJ2-2; D is possibly TRBD2 (5 bases). Germline-derived CDR1 and CDR2 are GTSNPN and SVGIG (reference sequence). The CDR3 totals 14 residues. V was trimmed by 6 bases and J by 6 bases, leaving 17 bases between them. This chain's CDR3 is CACAGRVPPGELFF. For the CDR3, the DNA is TGTGCCTGCGCGGGCCGGGTTCCCCCCGGGGAGCTGTTTTTT.

This chain connects TRBV6-4 to TRBJ2-1; 12 nucleotides match TRBD2. Germline V CDR1 and CDR2: MRHNA, SNTAGT. Trimming took 2 bases from V and 8 from J; bases not matched to a gene: 4. CDR3 length: 15 residues. The CDR3 DNA follows: TGTGCCAGCAGTGACGCAGCTAGCGGGGGGGATGAGCAGTTCTTC. The encoded protein is CASSDAASGGDEQFF.

V usage is TRBV9 and J usage is TRBJ2-3, with 13 bases matching TRBD2. The V and J ends lost 0 bases and 3 bases, in that order; junction bases with no gene match: 10. This CDR3 is 19 amino acids long. Germline-derived CDR1 and CDR2 are SGDLS and YYNGEE. The CDR3 sequence: CASSVELAPGLAGTDTQYF. In DNA, the CDR3 is TGTGCCAGCAGCGTAGAACTTGCCCCGGGACTAGCGGGGACAGATACGCAGTATTTT.

The chain recombines TRBV7-6 with TRBJ2-1, with 11 positions matching TRBD2. CDR3 length equals 16 residues. With 2 bases clipped from V and 8 bases from J, the junction kept 8 bases outside the gene matches. CDR1 and CDR2 from the germline V gene are SGHVS and FNYEAQ. CDR3 sequence reads: CASSLLLAGGGDEQFF. The CDR3 coding sequence is TGTGCCAGCAGCTTACTTCTAGCGGGAGGTGGGGATGAGCAGTTCTTC.

This clone was detected only a few times. The CDR3 sequence is CASSLAGSGETQYF. CDR3 nucleotides: TGCGCCAGCTCCCTAGCGGGAAGCGGAGAGACCCAGTACTTC. The V call is TRBV5-1, the J call TRBJ2-5; 9 bases line up with TRBD2. CDR3 length equals 14 residues. CDR1 is SGHRS and CDR2 is YFSETQ in the germline V gene. J lost 4 bases, V lost 7 bases, and 8 bases had no gene match.

This rearrangement joins TRBV4-1 to TRBJ1-6, with D tentatively TRBD1 (6 bases). Germline assignment: CDR1 MGHRA and CDR2 YSYEKL. With 0 bases removed from V and 9 bases from J, the gap between germline ends came to 15 bases. The CDR3 has 16 residues. The CDR3 protein is CASSQETQGNSSPLHF. In nucleotides, the CDR3 is TGCGCCAGCAGCCAAGAGACACAGGGAAACTCTTCACCCCTCCACTTT.

The chain has TRBV2 and TRBJ2-5; D not certain. This CDR3 region has 11 residues. Germline CDR1 and CDR2: SNHLY and FYNNEI. V was pared by 6 bases and J by 5 bases, with 7 bases between. The CDR3 DNA follows: TGTGCCAGCAGCCGTACTGAGACCCAGTACTTC. This gives the protein CASSRTETQYF.